The rows below give T cell receptor beta chains drawn from one sample of a study of identical twins. MiXCR, applied by TCRdb to the 5' RACE reads, yields one record per CDR3 protein. The table shows 500,000 or so distinct CDR3 sequences, with 12% to 15% occurring only once. This sample was shared with a second study, whose subject was yellow fever vaccine responses in identical twins.

The sample comprised CD4+ T cells sorted from blood. The source is a woman aged 18-35 years in good health. The CDR3 runs from the conserved cysteine through the conserved F or W. Fields, in order: D gene, J gene, V gene, clone size, CDR3 protein, CDR3 DNA. A D gene is named only where the DNA matches it firmly. Some rows mark clone size as missing; the rest say once, few, many or name a class of expanded clone.

>.|TRBJ1-5|TRBV7-8|.
CASSFRRDSNQPQHF
TGTGCCAGCAGCTTCCGACGGGATAGCAATCAGCCCCAGCATTTT
>.|TRBJ2-7|TRBV7-8|.
CASSLVLAASSYEQYF
TGTGCCAGCAGCTTAGTCCTAGCCGCAAGCTCCTACGAGCAGTACTTC
>TRBD2|TRBJ2-1|TRBV5-1|few
CASSLGGTSPYNEQFF
TGCGCCAGCAGCTTGGGCGGGACTAGTCCGTACAATGAGCAGTTCTTC
>TRBD2|TRBJ2-1|TRBV6-2/TRBV6-3|few
CASSLGLAGGLTYNEQFF
TGTGCCAGCAGCCTGGGGCTAGCGGGAGGCCTTACCTACAATGAGCAGTTCTTC
>TRBD2|TRBJ2-5|TRBV7-6|few
CASSFRLAGETQYF
TGTGCCAGCAGCTTCAGACTAGCGGGAGAGACCCAGTACTTC
>.|TRBJ2-1|TRBV18|few
CASSPTFGVENEQFF
TGTGCCAGCTCACCAACCTTTGGGGTTGAGAATGAGCAGTTCTTC
>.|TRBJ2-7|TRBV29-1|.
CSVRYNYEQYF
TGCAGCGTTCGGTACAACTACGAGCAGTACTTC
>TRBD2|TRBJ2-7|TRBV6-1|.
CASSVAGTNLRKQYF
TGTGCCAGCAGTGTAGCGGGAACCAACCTACGAAAGCAGTACTTC
>TRBD2|TRBJ2-7|TRBV5-1|.
CASSEGLAGSSYEQYF
TGCGCCAGCAGCGAGGGACTAGCGGGAAGCTCCTACGAGCAGTACTTC
>TRBD2|TRBJ2-2|TRBV5-1|.
CASSEGSSGAGELFF
TGCGCCAGCAGCGAGGGGTCTAGCGGTGCCGGGGAGCTGTTTTTT
>.|TRBJ2-3|TRBV6-2/TRBV6-3|few
CASSYGPGSTDTQYF
TGTGCCAGCAGTTACGGTCCCGGGAGTACAGATACGCAGTATTTT
>TRBD2|TRBJ2-7|TRBV6-1|.
CASRSSGGAYEQYF
TGTGCCAGTAGATCAAGCGGGGGGGCCTACGAGCAGTACTTC
>.|TRBJ2-3|TRBV7-8|once
CASSRLAYTDTQYF
TGTGCCAGCAGCCGTCTAGCATACACAGATACGCAGTATTTT
>TRBD2|TRBJ2-3|TRBV11-2|.
CASSLVGRTDTQYF
TGTGCCAGCAGCTTAGTCGGGAGGACAGATACGCAGTATTTT
>.|TRBJ2-1|TRBV12-3/TRBV12-4|few
CATAGAYSYNEQFF
TGTGCCACCGCGGGGGCCTACTCCTACAATGAGCAGTTCTTC
>TRBD1|TRBJ2-5|TRBV2|few
CASRKGQGEETQYF
TGTGCCAGCAGGAAGGGACAGGGGGAAGAGACCCAGTACTTC
>TRBD2|TRBJ2-7|TRBV4-3|many
CASSQAGGSFYEQYF
TGCGCCAGCAGCCAAGCGGGGGGGAGCTTCTACGAGCAGTACTTC
>.|TRBJ2-7|TRBV24-1|.
CATSDSDGSYEQYF
TGTGCCACCAGTGACTCGGACGGGTCCTACGAGCAGTACTTC
>.|TRBJ2-1|TRBV29-1|few
CSVEDRTSGNEQFF
TGCAGCGTTGAAGACAGGACCTCGGGCAATGAGCAGTTCTTC
>.|TRBJ2-1|TRBV4-1|.
CASSHPPGGFTGDEQFF
TGCGCCAGCAGCCATCCCCCCGGAGGGTTTACGGGCGATGAGCAGTTCTTC
>.|TRBJ2-1|TRBV6-1|.
CASNQGRYNEQFF
TGTGCCAGCAACCAGGGCCGTTACAATGAGCAGTTCTTC
>.|TRBJ2-3|TRBV20-1|.
CSASRENVGATQYF
TGCAGTGCTAGCAGGGAAAACGTGGGGGCTACGCAGTATTTT
>.|TRBJ1-2|TRBV10-3|.
CAISESFDGYTF
TGTGCCATCAGTGAGTCTTTTGATGGCTACACCTTC
>.|TRBJ1-5|TRBV10-3|few
CAISEGPSNQPQHF
TGTGCCATCAGTGAAGGTCCTAGCAATCAGCCCCAGCATTTT
>.|TRBJ2-3|TRBV14|.
CASSQDIVGTQYF
TGTGCCAGCAGCCAAGATATAGTTGGTACGCAGTATTTT